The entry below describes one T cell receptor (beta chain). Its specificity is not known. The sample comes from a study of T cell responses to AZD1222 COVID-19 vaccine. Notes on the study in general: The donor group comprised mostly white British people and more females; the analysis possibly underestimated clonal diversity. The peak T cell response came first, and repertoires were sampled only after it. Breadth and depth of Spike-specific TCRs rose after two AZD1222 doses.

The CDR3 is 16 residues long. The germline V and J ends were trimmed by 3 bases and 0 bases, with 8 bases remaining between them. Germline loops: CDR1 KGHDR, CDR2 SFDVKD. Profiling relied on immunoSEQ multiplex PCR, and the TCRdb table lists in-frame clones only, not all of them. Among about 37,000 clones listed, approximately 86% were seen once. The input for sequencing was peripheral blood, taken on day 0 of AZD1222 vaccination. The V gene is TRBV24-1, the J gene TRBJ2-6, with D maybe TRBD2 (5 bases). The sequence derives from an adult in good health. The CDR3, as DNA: TGTGCCACCAGTGATGCAGGAGGCTCTGGGGCCAACGTCCTGACTTTC. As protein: CATSDAGGSGANVLTF.